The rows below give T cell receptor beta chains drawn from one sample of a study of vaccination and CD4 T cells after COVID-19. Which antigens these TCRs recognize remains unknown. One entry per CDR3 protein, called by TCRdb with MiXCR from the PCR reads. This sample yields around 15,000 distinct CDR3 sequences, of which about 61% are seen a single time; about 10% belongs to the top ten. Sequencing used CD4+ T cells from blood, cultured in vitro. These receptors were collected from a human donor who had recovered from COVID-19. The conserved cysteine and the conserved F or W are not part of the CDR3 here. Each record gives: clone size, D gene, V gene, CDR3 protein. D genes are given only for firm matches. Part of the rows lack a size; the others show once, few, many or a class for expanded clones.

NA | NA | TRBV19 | ASRGPGNTEAF
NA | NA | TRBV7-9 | ASSSGAAEKLF
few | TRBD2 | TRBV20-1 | SAAGTSGNQETQY
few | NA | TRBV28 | ASSLSGSSYEQY
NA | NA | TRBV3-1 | ASSQDAGREQY
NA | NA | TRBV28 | ASSLIKEAF
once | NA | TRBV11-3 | ASSARGSGANVLT
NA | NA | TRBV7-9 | ASSLGGLGYGYT
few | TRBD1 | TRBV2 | ASTTGLDSPLH
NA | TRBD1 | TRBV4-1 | ASSSTGGGYQPQH
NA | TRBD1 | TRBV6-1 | ASSPDRGGSAF
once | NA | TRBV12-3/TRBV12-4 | ASSRTEAFEAF
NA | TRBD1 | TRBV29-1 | SARTGEAF
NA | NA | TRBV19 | ASSIDSYSGNTIY
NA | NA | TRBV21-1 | ASSNRDRSNLVNSPLH
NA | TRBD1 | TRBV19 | ASSTGTEIGNQPQH
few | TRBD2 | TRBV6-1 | ASRRLAGGSGELF
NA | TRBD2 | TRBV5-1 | ASSGTSGSPNEQF
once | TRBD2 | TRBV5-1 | ASSLGAGGVSYEQY
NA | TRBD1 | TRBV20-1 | SATGTGYGYT
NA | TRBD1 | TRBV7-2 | ASSLAGTGALEQY
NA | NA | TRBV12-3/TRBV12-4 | ASRGRVYGYT
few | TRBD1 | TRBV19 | ASSWTGDGNTIY
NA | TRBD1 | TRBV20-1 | SASATGDQPQH
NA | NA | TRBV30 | AWSRGRRETQY
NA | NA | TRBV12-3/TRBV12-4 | ASSFLWETQY
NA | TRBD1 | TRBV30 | ALYRGRTGNTIY
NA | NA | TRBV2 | ASSLTSPDTEAF